The 24 T cell receptor beta chains listed next were all sequenced from one sample in a study of spatial heterogeneity in lung cancer. Time point: sample taken at primary tumor resection. In each case, whole RNA from tumor, nontumor lung or frozen PBMC was sequenced unsorted. MiXCR, applied by TCRdb to the 5' RACE reads, yields one record per CDR3 protein. Of 9,500 to 11,000 distinct CDR3 sequences detected, less than 25% appear once; the ten largest clones hold roughly 30%. The starting material was PBMCs, obtained at surgery. These receptor sequences come from a female donor with early-stage non-small cell lung cancer.

The chain combines TRBV4-3 with TRBJ1-6; no firm D call. Deletions cut 0 bases from V and 7 bases from J, with 13 bases between. Germline CDR1 is LGHNA and CDR2 is YSLEER. The CDR3 runs to 16 residues. The CDR3 DNA sequence: TGCGCCAGCAGCCAAGATCTTGGCCGGGTGAATTCACCCCTCCACTTT. Translating gives CASSQDLGRVNSPLHF.

This chain links TRBV28 with TRBJ1-5; TRBD1 matches at 8 bases. Germline CDR1 is MDHEN and CDR2 is SYDVKM. CDR3 length: 13 residues. The V and J ends lost 7 bases and 15 bases, in that order; junction bases with no gene match: 14. CDR3 sequence: CASTQPGGVRRHF. In nucleotides, the CDR3 is TGTGCCAGCACTCAACCAGGGGGCGTCCGGAGGCATTTT.

The rearrangement joins TRBV7-9 to TRBJ1-1; 9 bases are shared with TRBD1. Germline loops: CDR1 SEHNR, CDR2 FQNEAQ (reference sequence). The V gene end was trimmed by 5 bases and the J gene end by 4 bases; junction bases not matched to a gene: 5. This CDR3 is built from 14 residues. The CDR3 DNA sequence: TGTGCCAGCAGCCCAGTGGGACAGGGCACTGAAGCTTTCTTT. Encoded protein: CASSPVGQGTEAFF. Together with reference TRBV7-9 and TRBJ1-1, the CDR3 gives the full variable domain: DTGVSQNPRHKITKRGQNVTFRCDPISEHNRLYWYRQTLGQGPEFLTYFQNEAQLEKSRLLSDRFSAERPKGSFSTLEIQRTEQGDSAMYLCASSPVGQGTEAFFGQGTRLTVV.

The chain combines TRBV20-1 with TRBJ2-2; 8 bases are a match to TRBD2. CDR1 and CDR2 from the germline V gene are DFQATT and SNEGSKA (reference sequence). The CDR3 has 14 amino acids. Unmatched junction bases numbered 5, after V lost 3 bases and J lost 5 bases. CDR3 DNA: TGCAGTGCTAGGGGACTAGATGAGACCGGGGAGCTGTTTTTT. Translating gives CSARGLDETGELFF.

This clonotype was seen a handful of times. J is TRBJ2-1 and V is TRBV4-3; D not certain. Trimming pared 3 bases from V and 2 bases from J, leaving 14 bases between. Germline loops: CDR1 LGHNA, CDR2 YSLEER. The CDR3 contains 16 residues. The CDR3 nucleotides read TGCGCCAGCAGCCAGTCAGAGGTTGGGGCCTACAATGAGCAGTTCTTC. Translating gives CASSQSEVGAYNEQFF.

The chain carries TRBV7-9 and TRBJ2-1, with 11 bases lining up with TRBD2. The germline V gene has CDR1 SEHNR and CDR2 FQNEAQ (reference sequence). J gave up 4 bases and V 6 bases, and 5 bases lay outside the gene matches. The CDR3 contains 15 residues. The DNA of the CDR3 is TGTGCCAGCAGTTCCGGGACTAGCGGATACAATGAGCAGTTCTTC. Protein sequence: CASSSGTSGYNEQFF.

This clonotype is medium-sized in the sample. The chain combines TRBV4-3 with TRBJ2-6; D not resolved. Between the trimmed V and J ends, which lost 0 bases and 0 bases, there was a span of 6 bases. CDR1 and CDR2 from the germline V gene are LGHNA and YSLEER. The CDR3 has 16 amino acids. This CDR3 reads CASSQDKGSGANVLTF. The DNA for the CDR3 is TGCGCCAGCAGCCAAGATAAAGGCTCTGGGGCCAACGTCCTGACTTTC.

A note on this clonotype: A junction boundary mismatches the germline segment, possibly from a read error. The chain combines TRBV7-9 with TRBJ2-3; 7 bases map to TRBD1. Germline V lookup: CDR1 SEHNR, CDR2 FQNEAQ (reference sequence). The CDR3 sequence is 15 residues long. The CDR3 reads CTSSLRQGGTDTQYF. Here the CDR3 DNA reads TGTACCAGCAGCTTAAGACAGGGTGGAACAGATACGCAGTATTTT.

This clonotype was detected a few times. The V call is TRBV27, the J call TRBJ2-7, with 9 bases identical to TRBD2. J was trimmed by 4 bases and V by 5 bases; bases with no gene match: 18. CDR3 length: 18 amino acids. Germline V gene sequence: CDR1 MNHEY, CDR2 SMNVEV (reference sequence). The CDR3 region has the DNA TGTGCCAGCAGTCCATCCCCCGCCATAGCGGGAGATATGTACGAGCAGTACTTC. The encoded protein is CASSPSPAIAGDMYEQYF.

This clonotype was recorded a few times. The rearrangement links TRBV12-3 or TRBV12-4 to TRBJ2-7; TRBD2 matches 9 bases. The CDR3 is 14 residues long. Unmatched junction bases numbered 6, after V lost 6 bases and J lost 3 bases. The CDR3 reads CASSFSGSDYEQYF. The CDR3 DNA reads TGTGCCAGCAGCTTTAGCGGGAGTGACTACGAGCAGTACTTC.

A note on this clonotype: One end of the junction varies from germline; a read error may be responsible. The genes are TRBV7-2 and TRBJ2-3, with 9 nucleotides matching TRBD2. CDR3 length: 15 residues. Germline assignment: CDR1 SGHTA and CDR2 FQGNSA. The CDR3 region has the DNA TGTGTCAGCAGCTTGGGACTAGCCCACACAGATACGCAGTATTTT. Translation: CVSSLGLAHTDTQYF.

This clonotype qualifies as medium-sized. This chain connects TRBV6-5 to TRBJ2-1; perhaps TRBD2 as D (6 bases). Germline values: CDR1 MNHEY, CDR2 SVGAGI. V shed 6 bases and J shed 8 bases, with 17 bases lying between them. This CDR3 region has 14 residues. Here the CDR3 DNA reads TGTGCCAGCAGCGGAGCCGGGGGAGCGGATGAGCAGTTCTTC. It is translated as CASSGAGGADEQFF.

The chain employs TRBV11-2 and TRBJ2-6, with TRBD2 identical over 7 bases. J gave up 0 bases and V 2 bases, and 7 bases lay outside the gene matches. CDR1 is SGHAT and CDR2 is FQNNGV in the germline V gene. This CDR3 has 18 residues. For the CDR3, the DNA is TGTGCCAGCAGCTTAAGACGCGGGGGAGGCTCTGGGGCCAACGTCCTGACTTTC. This sequence encodes CASSLRRGGGSGANVLTF.

The V and J genes are TRBV5-1 and TRBJ1-5, with D possibly matching TRBD1 (6 bases). CDR1 is SGHRS and CDR2 is YFSETQ in the germline V gene. The CDR3 sequence is 16 residues long. With 4 bases removed from V and 9 bases from J, the gap between germline ends came to 23 bases. CDR3 sequence: CASSPLTGPRNWPQHF. The CDR3 region has the DNA TGCGCCAGCAGCCCCTTGACAGGCCCTCGAAATTGGCCCCAGCATTTT.

The table lists this clonotype with many counts. The genes are TRBV7-9 and TRBJ2-2; 7 nucleotides match TRBD2. The germline gives CDR1 SEHNR, CDR2 FQNEAQ (reference sequence). V shed 4 bases and J 3 bases; nucleotides not matched to a gene: 8. The CDR3 length is 16 residues. CDR3: CASSWAAGRDTGELFF. CDR3 nucleotide sequence: TGTGCCAGCAGCTGGGCAGCAGGGAGGGACACCGGGGAGCTGTTTTTT.

In its sample, this clonotype was seen a few times. This sequence joins TRBV12-3 or TRBV12-4 and TRBJ2-3; TRBD2 matches 11 bases. The junction had 4 bases not matched to a gene; V was cut back by 4 bases and J by 4 bases. The CDR3 loop spans 15 amino acids. In DNA form, the CDR3 reads TGTGCCAGCAGTTCGGGACTAGCGGACTCAGATACGCAGTATTTT. Its translation is CASSSGLADSDTQYF.

This clonotype occurred a few times. The chain uses TRBV2 and TRBJ2-1; 8 nucleotides agree with TRBD2. The CDR3 runs to 18 residues. Trimming at V came to 3 bases and at J to 5 bases, leaving 15 bases not matched to a gene. The germline gives CDR1 SNHLY, CDR2 FYNNEI. The CDR3, as DNA: TGTGCCAGCAGTGAGTTGCTTATTAGCGGGATTGTCGACAATGAGCAGTTCTTC. As protein: CASSELLISGIVDNEQFF.

This clonotype has more than one count but fewer than ten. V usage is TRBV5-1 and J usage is TRBJ1-1, with 8 bases identical to TRBD1. The ends lost 3 bases at V and 9 bases at J; junction bases unmatched: 4. From germline, CDR1 is SGHRS and CDR2 YFSETQ. CDR3 length: 12 amino acids. The chain's CDR3 is CASSSQGAQAFF. The CDR3 DNA sequence: TGCGCCAGCAGCTCTCAGGGGGCGCAAGCTTTCTTT. The complete variable domain, with remaining parts taken from reference TRBV5-1 and TRBJ1-1, reads KAGVTQTPRYLIKTRGQQVTLSCSPISGHRSVSWYQQTPGQGLQFLFEYFSETQRNKGNFPGRFSGRQFSNSRSEMNVSTLELGDSALYLCASSSQGAQAFFGQGTRLTVV.

This clonotype was counted once. The chain employs TRBV4-2 and TRBJ2-3; TRBD2 is a possible D gene (6 bases). The germline V gene encodes CDR1 LGHNA and CDR2 YNFKEQ. V was trimmed by 4 bases and J by 4 bases, leaving 18 bases between them. The CDR3 is 16 amino acids. CDR3 amino acids: CASSRPNGGAADTQYF. The CDR3 DNA follows: TGTGCCAGCAGCCGCCCAAACGGGGGAGCGGCAGATACGCAGTATTTT.

By its share, this clonotype is medium-sized. The chain combines TRBV19 with TRBJ2-3; maybe TRBD2 (5 bases). This CDR3 spans 13 amino acids. Germline V lookup: CDR1 LNHDA, CDR2 SQIVND (reference sequence). Trimming removed 7 bases from V and 2 bases from J, with 10 bases in between. The CDR3 DNA sequence: TGTGCCAGTAAAGCGGTACTCACAGATACGCAGTATTTT. Protein: CASKAVLTDTQYF.

CDR3 DNA: TGTGCCAGCTCACCGGAGACAGGGGAAGAGACCCAGTACTTC. Translated: CASSPETGEETQYF. The chain has TRBV18 and TRBJ2-5, with 8 positions matching TRBD1. Germline lookup yields CDR1 KGHSH and CDR2 LQKENI. CDR3 length: 14 residues. Germline trimming cut 3 bases from V and 3 bases from J; bases unmatched to any gene: 3.

This clonotype is deemed medium-sized. CDR3 bases: TGTGCCAGCAGCTACGGACAGGGATTCCACAATGAGCAGTTCTTC. It specifies CASSYGQGFHNEQFF. The rearrangement uses TRBV7-9 and TRBJ2-1; TRBD1 matches at 8 bases. The V gene end was trimmed by 4 bases and the J gene end by 5 bases; junction bases not matched to a gene: 7. CDR3 length: 15 amino acids. CDR1 SEHNR and CDR2 FQNEAQ come from the germline V gene (reference sequence).

This clonotype was picked up many times. This rearrangement joins TRBV18 to TRBJ1-2, with TRBD1 as a possible D gene (5 bases). The CDR3 has 13 amino acids. The germline V gene encodes CDR1 KGHSH and CDR2 LQKENI. Trimming pared 5 bases from V and 4 bases from J, leaving 11 bases between. CDR3 DNA sequence: TGTGCCAGCTCAATCGGGACGGTCTATGGCTACACCTTC. It is translated as CASSIGTVYGYTF.

This clonotype was observed a single time. This chain links TRBV7-9 with TRBJ2-3; 7 bases are a match to TRBD1. CDR1 SEHNR and CDR2 FQNEAQ come from the germline V gene (reference sequence). The V and J ends lost 1 base and 4 bases, in that order; junction bases with no gene match: 2. This CDR3 has 14 amino acids. CDR3 bases: TGTGCCAGCAGCTTAGGGACAGGATCAGATACGCAGTATTTT. It specifies CASSLGTGSDTQYF.